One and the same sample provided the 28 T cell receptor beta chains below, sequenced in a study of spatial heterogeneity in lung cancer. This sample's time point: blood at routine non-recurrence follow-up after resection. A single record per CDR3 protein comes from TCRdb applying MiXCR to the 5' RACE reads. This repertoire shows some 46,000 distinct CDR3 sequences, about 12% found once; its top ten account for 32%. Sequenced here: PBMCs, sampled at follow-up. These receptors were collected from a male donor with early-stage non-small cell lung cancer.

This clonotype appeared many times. The CDR3 nucleotides read TGCGCCAGCAGCTTGGACCACCGCAACTCTTCACCCCTCCACTTT. Translating gives CASSLDHRNSSPLHF. The V gene is TRBV5-1, the J gene TRBJ1-6; no reliable D call. The CDR3 covers 15 residues. Germline lookup yields CDR1 SGHRS and CDR2 YFSETQ. Trimming stripped 0 bases from V and 9 bases from J, with 13 bases between.

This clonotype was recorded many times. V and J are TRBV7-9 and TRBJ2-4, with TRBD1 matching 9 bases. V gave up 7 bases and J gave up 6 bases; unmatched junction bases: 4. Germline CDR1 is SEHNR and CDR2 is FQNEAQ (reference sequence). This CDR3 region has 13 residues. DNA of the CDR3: TGTGCCAGCATTCGACAGGGGGTAAACATTCAGTACTTC. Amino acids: CASIRQGVNIQYF.

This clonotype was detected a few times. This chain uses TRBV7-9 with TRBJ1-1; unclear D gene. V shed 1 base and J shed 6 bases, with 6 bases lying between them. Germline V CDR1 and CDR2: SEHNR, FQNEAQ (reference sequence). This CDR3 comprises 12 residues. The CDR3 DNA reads TGTGCCAGCAGCTTAGTGAGCCCTGAAGCTTTCTTT. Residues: CASSLVSPEAFF.

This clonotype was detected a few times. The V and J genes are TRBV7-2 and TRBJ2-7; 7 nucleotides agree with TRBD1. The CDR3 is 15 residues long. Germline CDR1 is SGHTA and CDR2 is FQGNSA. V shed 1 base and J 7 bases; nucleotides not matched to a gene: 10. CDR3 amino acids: CASSLVPGTAGEQYF. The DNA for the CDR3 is TGTGCCAGCAGCTTAGTACCCGGGACAGCAGGAGAGCAGTACTTC.

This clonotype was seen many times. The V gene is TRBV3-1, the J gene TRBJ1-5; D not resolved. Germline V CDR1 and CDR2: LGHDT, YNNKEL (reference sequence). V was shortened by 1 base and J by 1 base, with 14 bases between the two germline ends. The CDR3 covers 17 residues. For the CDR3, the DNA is TGTGCCAGCAGCCAAGGGTTGCTTTTTAGAAGCAATCAGCCCCAGCATTTT. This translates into CASSQGLLFRSNQPQHF.

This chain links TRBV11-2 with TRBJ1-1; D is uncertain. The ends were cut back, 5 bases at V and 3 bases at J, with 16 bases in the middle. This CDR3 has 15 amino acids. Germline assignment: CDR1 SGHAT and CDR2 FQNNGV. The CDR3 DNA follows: TGTGCCAGCAGCCCCCTTCTGGGCACGGACACTGAAGCTTTCTTT. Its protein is CASSPLLGTDTEAFF.

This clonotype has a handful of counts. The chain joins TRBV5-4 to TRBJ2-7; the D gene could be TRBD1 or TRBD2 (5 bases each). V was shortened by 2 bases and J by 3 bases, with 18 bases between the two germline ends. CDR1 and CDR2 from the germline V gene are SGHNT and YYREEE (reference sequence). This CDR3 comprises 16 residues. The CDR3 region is CASSFPRRGVDYEQYF. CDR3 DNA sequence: TGTGCCAGCAGCTTCCCTCGTCGAGGGGTCGACTACGAGCAGTACTTC.

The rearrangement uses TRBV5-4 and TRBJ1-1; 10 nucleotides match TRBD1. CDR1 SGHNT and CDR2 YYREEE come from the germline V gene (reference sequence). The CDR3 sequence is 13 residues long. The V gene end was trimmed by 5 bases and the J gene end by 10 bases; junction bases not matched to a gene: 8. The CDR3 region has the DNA TGTGCCAGCAGTGAAACGGGACAGGGGACAGCTTTCTTT. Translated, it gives CASSETGQGTAFF.

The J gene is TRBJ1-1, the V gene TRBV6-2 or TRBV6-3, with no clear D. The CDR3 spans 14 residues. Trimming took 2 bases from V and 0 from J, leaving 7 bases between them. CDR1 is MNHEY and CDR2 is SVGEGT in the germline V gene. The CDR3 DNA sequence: TGTGCCAGCAGTTACCAGGTGATGAACACTGAAGCTTTCTTT. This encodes CASSYQVMNTEAFF.

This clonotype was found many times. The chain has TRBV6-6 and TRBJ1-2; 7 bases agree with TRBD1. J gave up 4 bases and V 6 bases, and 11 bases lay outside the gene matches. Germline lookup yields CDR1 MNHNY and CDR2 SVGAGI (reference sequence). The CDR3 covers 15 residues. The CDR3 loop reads CASSKATGAGYGYTF. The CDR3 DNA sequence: TGTGCCAGCAGCAAAGCCACAGGGGCGGGCTATGGCTACACCTTC.

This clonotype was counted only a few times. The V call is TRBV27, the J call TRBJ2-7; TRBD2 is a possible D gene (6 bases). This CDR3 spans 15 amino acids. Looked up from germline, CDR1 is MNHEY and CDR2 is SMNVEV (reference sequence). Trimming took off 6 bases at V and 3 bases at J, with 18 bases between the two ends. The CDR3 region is CASRTGPGGVYEQYF. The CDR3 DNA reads TGTGCCAGCAGGACGGGGCCGGGCGGGGTCTACGAGCAGTACTTC.

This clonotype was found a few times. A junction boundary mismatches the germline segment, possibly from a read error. In DNA, the CDR3 is TGCGCCAGCAGCCCTCACCCCTCGGCGGGGACTGATTCACCCCTCCACTTT. It is translated as CASSPHPSAGTDSPLHF. The V gene is TRBV13, the J gene TRBJ1-6, with a weak D call TRBD1 (5 bases). CDR3 length: 17 amino acids. Germline CDR1 PRHDT, CDR2 FYEKMQ (reference sequence).

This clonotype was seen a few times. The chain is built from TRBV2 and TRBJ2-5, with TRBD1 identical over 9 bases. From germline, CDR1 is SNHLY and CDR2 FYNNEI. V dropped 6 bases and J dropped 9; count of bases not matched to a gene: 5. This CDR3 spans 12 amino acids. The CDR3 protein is CASRETGGPQYF. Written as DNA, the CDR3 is TGTGCCAGCAGGGAAACAGGGGGCCCCCAGTACTTC.

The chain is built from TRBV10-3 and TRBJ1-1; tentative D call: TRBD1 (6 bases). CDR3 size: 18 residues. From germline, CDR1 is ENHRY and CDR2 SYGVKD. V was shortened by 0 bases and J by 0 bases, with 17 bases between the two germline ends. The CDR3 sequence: CAISESGTLTGLNTEAFF. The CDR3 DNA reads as TGTGCCATCAGTGAGTCTGGCACCCTGACAGGCTTGAACACTGAAGCTTTCTTT.

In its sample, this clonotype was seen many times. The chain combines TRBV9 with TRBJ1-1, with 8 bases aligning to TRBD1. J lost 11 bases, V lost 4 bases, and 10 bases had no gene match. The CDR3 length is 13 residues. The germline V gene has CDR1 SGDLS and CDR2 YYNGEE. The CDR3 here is CASSPAAGGQAFF. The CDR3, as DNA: TGTGCCAGCAGCCCAGCGGCAGGGGGCCAGGCTTTCTTT.

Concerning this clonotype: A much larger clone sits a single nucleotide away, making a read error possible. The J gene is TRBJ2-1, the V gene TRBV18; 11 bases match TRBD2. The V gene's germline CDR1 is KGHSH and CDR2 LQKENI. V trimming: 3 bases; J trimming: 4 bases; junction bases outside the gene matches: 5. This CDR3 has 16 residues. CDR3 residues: CASSPSGTSGYNEQFF. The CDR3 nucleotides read TGTGCCAGCTCACCCTCCGGGACTAGCGGATACAATGAGCAGTTCTTC.

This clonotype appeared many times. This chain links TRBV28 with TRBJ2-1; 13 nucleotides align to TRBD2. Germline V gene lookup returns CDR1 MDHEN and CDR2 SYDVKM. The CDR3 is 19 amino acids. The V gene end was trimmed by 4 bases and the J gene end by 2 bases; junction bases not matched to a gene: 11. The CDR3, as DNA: TGTGCCAGCAGTTCAGCGACTAGCGGGGGGCGCAAGACCTACAATGAGCAGTTCTTC. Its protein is CASSSATSGGRKTYNEQFF. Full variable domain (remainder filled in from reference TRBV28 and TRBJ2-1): DVKVTQSSRYLVKRTGEKVFLECVQDMDHENMFWYRQDPGLGLRLIYFSYDVKMKEKGDIPEGYSVSREKKERFSLILESASTNQTSMYLCASSSATSGGRKTYNEQFFGPGTRLTVL.

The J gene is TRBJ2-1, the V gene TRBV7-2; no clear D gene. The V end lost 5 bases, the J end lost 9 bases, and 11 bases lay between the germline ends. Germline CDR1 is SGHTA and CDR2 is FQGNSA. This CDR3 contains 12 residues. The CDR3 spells CASSNQRIEQFF. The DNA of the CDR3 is TGTGCCAGCAGCAACCAAAGGATTGAGCAGTTCTTC.

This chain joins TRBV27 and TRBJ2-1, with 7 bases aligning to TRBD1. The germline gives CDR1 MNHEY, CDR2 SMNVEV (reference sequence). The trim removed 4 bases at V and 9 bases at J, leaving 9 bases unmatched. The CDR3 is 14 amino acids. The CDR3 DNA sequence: TGTGCCAGCAGTTCGCGAGACAGGGCCTTTGAGCAGTTCTTC. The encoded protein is CASSSRDRAFEQFF.

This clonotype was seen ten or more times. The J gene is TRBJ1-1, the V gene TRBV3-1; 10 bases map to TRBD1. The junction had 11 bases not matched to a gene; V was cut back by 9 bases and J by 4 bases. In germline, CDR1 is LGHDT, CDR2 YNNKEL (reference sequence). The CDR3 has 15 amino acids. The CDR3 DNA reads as TGTGCCAGTCGAGACAGGGGGCGGTCGGGCACTGAAGCTTTCTTT. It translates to CASRDRGRSGTEAFF.

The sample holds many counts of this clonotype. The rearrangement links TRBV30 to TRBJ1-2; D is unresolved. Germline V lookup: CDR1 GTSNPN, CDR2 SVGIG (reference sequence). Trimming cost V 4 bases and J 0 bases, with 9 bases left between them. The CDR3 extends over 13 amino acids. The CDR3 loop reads CAWIRSSNYGYTF. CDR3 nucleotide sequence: TGTGCCTGGATACGGTCTTCTAACTATGGCTACACCTTC.

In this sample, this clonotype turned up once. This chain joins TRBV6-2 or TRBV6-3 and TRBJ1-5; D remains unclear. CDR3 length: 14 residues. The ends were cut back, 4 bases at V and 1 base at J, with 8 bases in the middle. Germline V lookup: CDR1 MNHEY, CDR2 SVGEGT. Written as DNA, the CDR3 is TGTGCCAGCAGTTCAACAGTAAGCAATCAGCCCCAGCATTTT. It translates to CASSSTVSNQPQHF.

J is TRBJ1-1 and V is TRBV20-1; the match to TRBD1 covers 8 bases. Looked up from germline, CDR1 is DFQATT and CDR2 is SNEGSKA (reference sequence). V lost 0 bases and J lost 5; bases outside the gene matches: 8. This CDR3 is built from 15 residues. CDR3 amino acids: CSARDGGQGETEAFF. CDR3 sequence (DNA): TGCAGTGCTAGAGATGGAGGACAGGGTGAGACTGAAGCTTTCTTT.

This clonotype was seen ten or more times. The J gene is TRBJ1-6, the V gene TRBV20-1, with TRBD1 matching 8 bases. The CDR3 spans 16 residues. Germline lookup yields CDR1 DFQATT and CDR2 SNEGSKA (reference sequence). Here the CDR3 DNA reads TGCACGACCTCAGGGGGCCTTAGCTCCTATAATTCACCCCTCCACTTT. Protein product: CTTSGGLSSYNSPLHF.

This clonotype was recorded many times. CDR3: CASSPQQGSYGYTF. CDR3 DNA sequence: TGTGCCAGCAGCCCGCAACAGGGGAGCTATGGCTACACCTTC. V is TRBV7-9 and J is TRBJ1-2; 7 bases map to TRBD1. This CDR3 has 14 residues. Germline loops: CDR1 SEHNR, CDR2 FQNEAQ (reference sequence). With V trimmed by 5 bases and J by 4 bases, 7 bases remained unmatched.

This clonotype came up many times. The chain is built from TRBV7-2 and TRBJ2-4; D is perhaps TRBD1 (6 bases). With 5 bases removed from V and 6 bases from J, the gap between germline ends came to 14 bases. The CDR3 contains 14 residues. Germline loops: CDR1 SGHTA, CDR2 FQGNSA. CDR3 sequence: CASSPRGMRNIQYF. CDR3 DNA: TGTGCCAGCAGCCCGAGGGGGATGCGAAACATTCAGTACTTC. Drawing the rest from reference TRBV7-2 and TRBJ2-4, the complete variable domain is GAGVSQSPSNKVTEKGKDVELRCDPISGHTALYWYRQSLGQGLEFLIYFQGNSAPDKSGLPSDRFSAERTGGSVSTLTIQRTQQEDSAVYLCASSPRGMRNIQYFGAGTRLSVL.

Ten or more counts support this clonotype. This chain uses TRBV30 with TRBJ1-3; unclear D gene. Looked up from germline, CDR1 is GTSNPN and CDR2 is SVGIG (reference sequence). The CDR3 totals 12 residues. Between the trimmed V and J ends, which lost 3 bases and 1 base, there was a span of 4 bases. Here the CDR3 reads CAWRASGNTIYF. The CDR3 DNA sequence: TGTGCCTGGAGGGCGTCTGGAAACACCATATATTTT.

This CDR3 reads CSASQAFAYEQYF. The CDR3 DNA follows: TGCAGTGCTAGCCAGGCATTTGCCTACGAGCAGTACTTC. The rearrangement links TRBV20-1 to TRBJ2-7; D ambiguous. Germline loops: CDR1 DFQATT, CDR2 SNEGSKA (reference sequence). The V gene lost 3 bases and the J gene lost 2 bases, with 11 bases spanning the gap. This CDR3 has 13 amino acids.